This T cell receptor beta chain is drawn from a study of T-cell reconstitution after alpha-beta-depleted transplantation in children. This clonotype was recorded at least ten times. Its antigen is unknown. As it was prepared, the TCRbeta library received unique molecular identifiers. TCRdb fed the PCR reads into MiXCR, producing one record per CDR3 protein. The sample lists 670,000 or so distinct CDR3 sequences; roughly 14% were seen once. The CDR3 runs 14 residues. Germline V gene sequence: CDR1 DFQATT, CDR2 SNEGSKA (reference sequence). After removal of 3 bases from V and 6 bases from J, the junction contained 6 bases not matched to a gene. Study findings and constraints: There were reportedly several hundred expanded graft clones from which alpha-beta T cells came about two months after transplant. Day-60 TCRbeta diversity that was high in some patients was derived from surviving recipient T cells and thymic progenitors. When one year had passed after transplant, most T-cell counts and diversity came from newly produced T cells.

The rearrangement links TRBV20-1 to TRBJ2-3; 10 bases map to TRBD2. The sequences come from PBMCs, collected before TCRalphabeta/CD19-depleted stem cell transplant. The receptor was derived from a girl aged 2 to 10 with congenital amegakaryocytic thrombocytopenia, due to receive a stem cell transplant. The CDR3 nucleotides are TGCAGTGCTAGGCTAAGAGCGGGAGGGGATACGCAGTATTTT. Protein product: CSARLRAGGDTQYF.